This T cell receptor beta chain emerged from a study of CD4 T cells in relation to SARS-CoV-2 and coronaviruses. Study as a whole: TCR beta CDR3s were sequenced after approximately ten-day antigen culture of PBMCs. Study observations and caveats: This crossreactivity analysis covered spike protein alone, no other viral proteins.

The unexposed donors gave CD4+ T cells in 2011-2018, prior to COVID-19. Isolation of CD4+ T cells took place after around eleven days in culture. Testing used SARS-CoV-2 S/N and four cold-coronavirus spikes on unexposed-donor CD4+ T cells, cells permitting. Turning to this clone: Its antigen is undetermined.

Profiling relied on immunoSEQ multiplex PCR, and the TCRdb table lists in-frame clones only, not all of them. The table has approximately 25,000 clones, over 60% seen once; the top ten hold roughly 22%. The specimen was CD4+ T cells from PBMCs, cultured in vitro. The TCR comes from a human donor in good health.

DNA for the CDR3: TGTGCCAGCAGCCAGAGACTAGGTGCGCAGTACTTC. Its protein product is CASSQRLGAQYF. V and J are TRBV7-2 and TRBJ2-7, with D perhaps TRBD2 (6 bases). The CDR3 loop spans 12 amino acids. CDR1 SGHTA and CDR2 FQGNSA come from the germline V gene. V lost 5 bases, J lost 9 bases, and 14 bases lay in between.